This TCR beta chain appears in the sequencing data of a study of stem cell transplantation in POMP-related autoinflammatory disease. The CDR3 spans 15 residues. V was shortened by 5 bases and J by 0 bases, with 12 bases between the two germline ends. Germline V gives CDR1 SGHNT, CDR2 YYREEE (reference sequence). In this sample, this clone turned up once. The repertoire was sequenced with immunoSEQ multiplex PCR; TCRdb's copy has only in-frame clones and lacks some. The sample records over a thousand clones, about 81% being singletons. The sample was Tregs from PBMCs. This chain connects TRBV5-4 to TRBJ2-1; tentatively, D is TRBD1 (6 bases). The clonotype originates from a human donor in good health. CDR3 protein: CASSTRTVSYNEQFF. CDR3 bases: TGTGCCAGCAGTACAAGGACAGTCTCCTACAATGAGCAGTTCTTC.